This T cell receptor beta chain was recorded in a study of T-cell memory formation after mild COVID-19. Constant-segment primers served in 5'RACE that generated TCR alpha and TCR beta cDNA libraries bearing sample barcodes and UMIs. TCRdb used MiXCR to reprocess the 5' RACE reads, holding one entry per CDR3 protein. The repertoire holds 150,000 to 200,000 distinct CDR3 sequences, with 11% as singletons. Study-wide results and caveats: Shrinking CD4+ clones resided mostly in CM and EM, and CD8+ ones in EMRA. The pre-infection memory compartment contained some responding clones, suggesting cross-reactive memory joined.

Turning to this clonotype: Antigen: not known.

The germline V gene encodes CDR1 SGHRS and CDR2 YFSETQ. Trimming removed 0 bases at V and 8 bases at J, with 20 bases between. The CDR3 loop spans 16 amino acids. The sequencing input was PBMCs or a T cell subset sorted from them (not recorded which). V usage is TRBV5-1 and J usage is TRBJ1-2; perhaps TRBD1 as D (5 bases). This clonotype originated in a man aged 18-30 years who had mild COVID-19 (a few samples of this study predate the infection). Cell type and time point are not known. The CDR3 DNA is TGCGCCAGCAGCTTGGCCGGAGGGGCCGGGAACGTAGGCTACACCTTC. Protein: CASSLAGGAGNVGYTF.